This TCR beta chain came from a study of blood T cell repertoires in COVID-19. TCRdb's table, derived via immunoSEQ multiplex PCR, lists solely in-frame clones and lacks some. The table lists roughly 250,000 clones, just over 90% of them singletons. Deletions cut 1 base from V and 4 bases from J, with 7 bases between. The CDR3 length is 13 residues. Germline CDR1 and CDR2: SGHVS and FNYEAQ. This clone was seen just once. This TCR was sampled from a woman in her late teens or twenties who had recovered from COVID-19. Sample: PBMCs or T cells enriched from blood (not recorded which). The V and J genes are TRBV7-6 and TRBJ2-5; tentatively, D is TRBD1 (6 bases). The CDR3 region has the DNA TGTGCCAGCAGCTTAGGGGGGCGAGAGACCCAGTACTTC. It encodes CASSLGGRETQYF.